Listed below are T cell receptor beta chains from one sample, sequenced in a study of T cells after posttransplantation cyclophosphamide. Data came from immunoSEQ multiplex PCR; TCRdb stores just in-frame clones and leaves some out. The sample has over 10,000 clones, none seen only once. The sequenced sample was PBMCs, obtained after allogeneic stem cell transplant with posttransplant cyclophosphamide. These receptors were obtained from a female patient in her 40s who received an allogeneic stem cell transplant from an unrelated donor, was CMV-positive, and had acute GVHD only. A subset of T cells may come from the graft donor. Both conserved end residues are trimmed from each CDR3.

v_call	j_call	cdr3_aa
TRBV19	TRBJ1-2	ASRQTGGYGYT
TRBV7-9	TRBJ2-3	ATPDASGGDSSTDTQY
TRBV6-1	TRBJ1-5	ASSALQGYSNQPQH
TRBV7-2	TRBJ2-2	ASSPTSGGGTGELF
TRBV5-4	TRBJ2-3	ASSVPGQATSGTDTQY
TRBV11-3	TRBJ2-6	ASSLAGWNFSGANVLT
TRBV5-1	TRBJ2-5	ASSLESARATQY
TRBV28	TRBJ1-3	ASSLLGAGRATGNTIY
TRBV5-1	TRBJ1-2	ASSLVYGRSYGYT
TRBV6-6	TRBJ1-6	ASSYENSPLH
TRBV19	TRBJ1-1	ASSIGGGRTINTEAF
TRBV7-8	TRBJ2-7	ASSSGQGLHEQY
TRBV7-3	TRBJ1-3	ASSPGGRVLVNPGNTIY
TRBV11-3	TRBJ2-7	ASSLGGGYEQY
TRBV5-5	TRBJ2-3	ASSPGGTSGRTTQY
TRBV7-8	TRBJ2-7	ASSPTRVWGLTYEQY
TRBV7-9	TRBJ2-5	ASNPRSGDVLQETQY
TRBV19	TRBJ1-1	ASSIGQGNTEAF
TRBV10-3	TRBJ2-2	AISERTSDTGELF
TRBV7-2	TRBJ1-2	ASNQIGQGIYGYT
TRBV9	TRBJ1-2	ASSVTGTNYGYT
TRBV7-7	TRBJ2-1	ASSTRTGEGEQF
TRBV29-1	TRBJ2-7	SVGGDREPYEQY
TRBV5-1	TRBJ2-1	ASSPTPQGTGNEQF
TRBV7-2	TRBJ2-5	ASSHPDPGATQY
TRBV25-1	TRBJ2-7	ASSEDRPYEQY
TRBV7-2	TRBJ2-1	ASSLRPSGGSPNEQF
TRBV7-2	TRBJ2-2	ASSQGPTANTGELF